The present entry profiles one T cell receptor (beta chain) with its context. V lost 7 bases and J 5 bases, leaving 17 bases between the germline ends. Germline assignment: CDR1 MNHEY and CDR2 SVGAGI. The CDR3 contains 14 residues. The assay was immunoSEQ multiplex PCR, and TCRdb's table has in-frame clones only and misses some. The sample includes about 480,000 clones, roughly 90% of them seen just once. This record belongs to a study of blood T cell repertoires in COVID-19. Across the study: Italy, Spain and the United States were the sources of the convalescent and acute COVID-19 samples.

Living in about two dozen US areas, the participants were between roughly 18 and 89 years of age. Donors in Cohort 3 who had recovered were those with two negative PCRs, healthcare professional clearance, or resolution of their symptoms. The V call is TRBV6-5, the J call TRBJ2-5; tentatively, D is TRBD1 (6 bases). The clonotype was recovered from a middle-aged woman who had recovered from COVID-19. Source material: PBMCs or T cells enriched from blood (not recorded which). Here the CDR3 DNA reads TGTGCCAGCATACCGCAGGGGCAGAGGGAGACCCAGTACTTC. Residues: CASIPQGQRETQYF.